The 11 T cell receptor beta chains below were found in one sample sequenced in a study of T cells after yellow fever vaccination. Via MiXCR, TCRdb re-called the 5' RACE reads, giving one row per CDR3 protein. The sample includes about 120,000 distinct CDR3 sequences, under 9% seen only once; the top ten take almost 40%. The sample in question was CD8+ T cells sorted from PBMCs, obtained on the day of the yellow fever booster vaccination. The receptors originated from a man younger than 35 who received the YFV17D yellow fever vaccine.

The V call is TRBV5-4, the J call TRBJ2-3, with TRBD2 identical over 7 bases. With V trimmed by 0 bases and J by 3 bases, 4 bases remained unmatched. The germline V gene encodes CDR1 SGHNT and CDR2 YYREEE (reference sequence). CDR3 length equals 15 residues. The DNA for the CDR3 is TGTGCCAGCAGCTTGGGGCTAGCGGCTACAGATACGCAGTATTTT. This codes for CASSLGLAATDTQYF.

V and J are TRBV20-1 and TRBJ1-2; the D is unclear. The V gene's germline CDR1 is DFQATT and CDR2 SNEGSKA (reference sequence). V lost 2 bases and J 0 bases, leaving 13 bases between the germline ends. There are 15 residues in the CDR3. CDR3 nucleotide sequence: TGCAGTGCTAGACCAACAGACCTTTCTAACTATGGCTACACCTTC. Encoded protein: CSARPTDLSNYGYTF.

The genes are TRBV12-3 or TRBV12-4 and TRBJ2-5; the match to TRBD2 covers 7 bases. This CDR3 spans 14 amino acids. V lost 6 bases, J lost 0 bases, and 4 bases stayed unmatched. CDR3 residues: CASRAAGYQETQYF. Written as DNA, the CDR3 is TGTGCCAGCAGGGCAGCGGGGTACCAAGAGACCCAGTACTTC.

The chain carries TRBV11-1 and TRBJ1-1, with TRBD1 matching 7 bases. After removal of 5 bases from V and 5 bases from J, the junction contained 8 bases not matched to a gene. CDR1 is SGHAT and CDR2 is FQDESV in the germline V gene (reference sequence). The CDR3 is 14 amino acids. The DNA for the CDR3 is TGTGCCAGCAGCCCGACGACAGGGTGGACTGAAGCTTTCTTT. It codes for CASSPTTGWTEAFF.

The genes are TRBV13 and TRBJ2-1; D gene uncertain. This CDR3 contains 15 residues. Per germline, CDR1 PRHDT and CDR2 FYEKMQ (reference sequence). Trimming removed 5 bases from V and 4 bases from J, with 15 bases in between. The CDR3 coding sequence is TGTGCCAGCAGCGCTAAGGGCCTGTTGTACAATGAGCAGTTCTTC. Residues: CASSAKGLLYNEQFF.

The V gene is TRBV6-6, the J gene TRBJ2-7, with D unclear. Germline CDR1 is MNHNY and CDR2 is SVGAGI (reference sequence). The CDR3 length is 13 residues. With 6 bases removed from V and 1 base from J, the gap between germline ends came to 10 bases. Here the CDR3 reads CASRGRISYEQYF. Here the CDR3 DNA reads TGTGCCAGCAGGGGCAGAATTTCCTACGAGCAGTACTTC.

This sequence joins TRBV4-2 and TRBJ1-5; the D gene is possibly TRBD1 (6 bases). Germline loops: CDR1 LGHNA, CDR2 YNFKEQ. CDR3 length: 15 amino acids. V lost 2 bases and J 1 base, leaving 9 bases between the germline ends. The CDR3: CASSQLDRSNQPQHF. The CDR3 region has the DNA TGTGCCAGCAGCCAACTTGACAGGAGCAATCAGCCCCAGCATTTT.

The CDR3 is CASSAWTGGAGEQYF. The CDR3 DNA follows: TGTGCCAGCAGCGCATGGACAGGGGGGGCCGGCGAGCAGTACTTC. The J gene is TRBJ2-7, the V gene TRBV12-3 or TRBV12-4; 10 nucleotides agree with TRBD1. The CDR3 is 15 residues long. Trimming removed 6 bases from V and 6 bases from J; junction bases left unmatched: 11.

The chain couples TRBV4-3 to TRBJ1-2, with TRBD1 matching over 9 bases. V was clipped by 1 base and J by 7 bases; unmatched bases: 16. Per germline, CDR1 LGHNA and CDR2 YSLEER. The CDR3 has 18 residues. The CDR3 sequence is CASSQVQDRGQGSSGYTF. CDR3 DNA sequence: TGCGCCAGCAGCCAAGTGCAGGACAGGGGCCAGGGCTCGAGTGGCTACACCTTC.

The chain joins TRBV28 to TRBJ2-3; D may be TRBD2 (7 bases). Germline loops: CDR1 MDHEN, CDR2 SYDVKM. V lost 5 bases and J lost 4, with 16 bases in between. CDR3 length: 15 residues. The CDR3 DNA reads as TGTGCCAGCAGTCCCTGGGGGGGCCAGGCAGATACGCAGTATTTT. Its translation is CASSPWGGQADTQYF.

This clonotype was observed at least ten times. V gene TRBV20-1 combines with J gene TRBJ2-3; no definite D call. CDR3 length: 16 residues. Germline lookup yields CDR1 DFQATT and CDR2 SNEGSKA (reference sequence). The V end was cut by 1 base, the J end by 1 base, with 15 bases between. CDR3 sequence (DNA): TGCAGTGCTAGAGGCGGTCGGGCCTGGGGCACAGATACGCAGTATTTT. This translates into CSARGGRAWGTDTQYF.